These 13 T cell receptor beta chains came from one sample sequenced in a study of blood T cell repertoires in COVID-19. The assay was immunoSEQ multiplex PCR, and TCRdb's table has in-frame clones only and misses some. In the table there are roughly 180,000 clones, about four fifths of which are singletons. The specimen was peripheral blood. All receptors come from a woman aged 40 to 50 with COVID-19, enrolled during active disease.

In DNA form, the CDR3 reads TGCGCCAGCAGCGCGGACAGGATGCTCACCGGGGAGCTGTTTTTT. Residues: CASSADRMLTGELFF. The chain combines TRBV4-1 with TRBJ2-2; TRBD1 agrees at 7 bases. The CDR3 length is 15 residues. The ends lost 5 bases at V and 4 bases at J; junction bases unmatched: 7. Germline CDR1 reads MGHRA; CDR2 reads YSYEKL.

J is TRBJ2-7 and V is TRBV11-2; unclear D gene. Germline CDR1 SGHAT, CDR2 FQNNGV. The CDR3 runs to 13 residues. V shed 5 bases and J shed 3 bases, with 11 bases lying between them. The CDR3 reads CASSHSSYYEQYV. CDR3 DNA sequence: TGTGCCAGCAGCCACTCGAGTTACTACGAGCAGTACGTC.

The V gene is TRBV3-1 (or the pseudogene TRBV3-2), the J gene TRBJ2-1; D perhaps matches TRBD2 (6 bases). CDR3 size: 14 residues. CDR1 is LGHDT, CDR2 YNNKEL, per germline (reference sequence). Trimming took 5 bases from V and 12 from J, leaving 20 bases between them. In DNA form, the CDR3 reads TGTGCCAGCAGCACGGAGAGGGGAGGCAGTGGGCAGTTCTTC. It translates to CASSTERGGSGQFF.

J is TRBJ2-1 and V is TRBV7-9; D gene unclear. The ends were cut back, 10 bases at V and 9 bases at J, with 19 bases in the middle. The CDR3 sequence is 13 residues long. In germline, CDR1 is SEHNR, CDR2 FQNEAQ (reference sequence). CDR3 in DNA: TGTGCCATCGTAGCACCCGCTGGCGGTGAGCAGTTCTTC. Protein: CAIVAPAGGEQFF.

This chain links TRBV28 with TRBJ1-3; D unclear. The CDR3 spans 12 residues. CDR1 and CDR2 from the germline V gene are MDHEN and SYDVKM. V lost 6 bases to trimming and J lost 2 bases, with 5 bases between them. The CDR3 DNA reads TGTGCCAGCAGAGACACTGGAAACACCATATATTTT. Translating gives CASRDTGNTIYF.

This clone was detected only a few times. The rearrangement joins TRBV28 to TRBJ2-7; TRBD1 is a possible D gene (5 bases). Germline lookup yields CDR1 MDHEN and CDR2 SYDVKM. V was shortened by 8 bases and J by 2 bases, with 16 bases between the two germline ends. CDR3 length: 14 amino acids. CDR3 region: CASRNTGFTYEQYF. CDR3 nucleotides: TGTGCCAGCCGCAATACAGGTTTTACCTACGAGCAGTACTTC.

This rearrangement joins TRBV2 to TRBJ2-2; 9 nucleotides line up with TRBD2. Germline values: CDR1 SNHLY, CDR2 FYNNEI. The CDR3 sequence is 15 residues long. Trimming took 8 bases from V and 5 from J; bases not matched to a gene: 9. The CDR3 nucleotides are TGTGCCAGCTTCACAGTGCTAGCGGGGACCGGGGAGCTGTTTTTT. The encoded protein is CASFTVLAGTGELFF.

This chain links TRBV21-1 with TRBJ1-4; no DNA check was done on the table's D call, TRBD1. TRBV21-1 is tagged as a pseudogene. The length of the CDR3 is 11 residues. The CDR3 DNA is TGTGCCAGCATCACAGGGGGAAAACTGTTTTTT. Translated, it gives CASITGGKLFF.

The V gene is TRBV29-1, the J gene TRBJ1-1; a weak D match, TRBD1 (6 bases). Germline assignment: CDR1 SQVTM and CDR2 ANQGSEA. The CDR3 consists of 13 residues. Trimming stripped 7 bases from V and 2 bases from J, with 14 bases between. The CDR3 region has the DNA TGCAGCGGATTACAGGGAGTTAACACTGAAGCTTTCTTT. Its translation is CSGLQGVNTEAFF.

The chain couples TRBV2 to TRBJ1-2; D possibly corresponds to TRBD1 (6 bases). The CDR3 length is 14 residues. Trimming removed 3 bases from V and 5 bases from J, with 13 bases in between. The germline V gene encodes CDR1 SNHLY and CDR2 FYNNEI. DNA of the CDR3: TGTGCCAGCAGTGAGAGGACAGACACATATGGCTACACCTTC. This codes for CASSERTDTYGYTF.

The rearrangement links TRBV7-9 to TRBJ2-5; possibly TRBD2 for D (5 bases). The germline V and J ends were trimmed by 4 bases and 2 bases, with 8 bases remaining between them. This CDR3 spans 13 amino acids. In germline, CDR1 is SEHNR, CDR2 FQNEAQ (reference sequence). The CDR3 region is CASSYGVQETQYF. The DNA for the CDR3 is TGTGCCAGCAGCTACGGGGTTCAAGAGACCCAGTACTTC.

The gene calls are TRBV10-2 and TRBJ1-2, with 8 positions matching TRBD1. V lost 4 bases and J lost 4; bases outside the gene matches: 2. There are 13 residues in the CDR3. Germline-derived CDR1 and CDR2 are WSHSY and SAAADI. CDR3 nucleotide sequence: TGCGCCAGCAGTGGGGGACAGGCCTATGGCTACACCTTC. This encodes CASSGGQAYGYTF.

V is TRBV28 and J is TRBJ2-3, with 7 bases fitting TRBD1. Unmatched junction bases numbered 6, after V lost 6 bases and J lost 0 bases. This CDR3 region has 15 residues. The germline V gene has CDR1 MDHEN and CDR2 SYDVKM. In DNA, the CDR3 is TGTGCCAGCAGAGATATGACAGGGAGCACAGATACGCAGTATTTT. Its protein is CASRDMTGSTDTQYF.